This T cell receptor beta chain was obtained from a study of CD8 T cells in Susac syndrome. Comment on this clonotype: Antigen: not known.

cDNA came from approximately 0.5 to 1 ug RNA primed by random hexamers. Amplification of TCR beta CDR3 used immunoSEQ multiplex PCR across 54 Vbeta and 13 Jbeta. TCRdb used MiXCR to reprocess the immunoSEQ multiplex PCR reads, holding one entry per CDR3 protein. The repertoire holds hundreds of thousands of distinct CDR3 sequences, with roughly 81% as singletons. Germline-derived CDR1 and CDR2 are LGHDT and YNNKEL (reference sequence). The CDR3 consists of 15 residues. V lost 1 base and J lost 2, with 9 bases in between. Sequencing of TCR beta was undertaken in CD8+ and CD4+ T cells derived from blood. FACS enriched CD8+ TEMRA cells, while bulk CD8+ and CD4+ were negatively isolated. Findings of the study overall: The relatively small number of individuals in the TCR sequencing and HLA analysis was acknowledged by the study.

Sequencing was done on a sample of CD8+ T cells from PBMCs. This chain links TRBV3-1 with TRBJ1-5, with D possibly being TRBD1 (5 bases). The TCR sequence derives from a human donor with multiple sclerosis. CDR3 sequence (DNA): TGTGCCAGCAGCCAAGCGAGGGGTGGCAATCAGCCCCAGCATTTT. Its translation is CASSQARGGNQPQHF.